This T cell receptor (beta chain) appears in the sequencing data of a study of blood T cell repertoires in COVID-19. For the study at large: The cDNA or gDNA used as material had been derived from T cells, B-cell-depleted T cells, or PBMCs.

J gave up 3 bases and V 1 base, and 2 bases lay outside the gene matches. The CDR3 loop spans 15 amino acids. CDR1 is SEHNR and CDR2 is FQNEAQ in the germline V gene (reference sequence). As originally analysed: The assay estimated nucleated cells by amplifying reference gene primers. Sequenced by immunoSEQ multiplex PCR; TCRdb stores in-frame clones only, minus some. V, J and clone size derive from that table, while D and trimming were established from the DNA sequence. The sample lists 87,000 or so clones, 85% to 90% occurring once. The V gene is TRBV7-9, the J gene TRBJ2-2, with TRBD1 identical over 7 bases. Sequencing used peripheral blood. The clonotype originates from a man aged 35-49 years with acute or convalescent COVID-19. CDR3 in amino acids: CASSLGTGDTGELFF. DNA of the CDR3: TGTGCCAGCAGCTTAGGTACAGGGGACACCGGGGAGCTGTTTTTT.